This TCR beta chain was retrieved from a study of blood T cells in healthy people across ages. Sample-barcoded 5' priming and a J-beta primer mix drove a second PCR of about 6 to 12 cycles. TCRdb fed the 5' RACE reads into MiXCR, producing one record per CDR3 protein. This table has approximately 1,700,000 distinct CDR3 sequences, around 40% appearing once. The study recruited healthy Caucasian donors from Russia who were aged about 6 to 95. The V gene's germline CDR1 is SGHKS and CDR2 YYEKEE (reference sequence). V dropped 2 bases and J dropped 6 bases, with 12 bases sitting between them. CDR3 length equals 14 residues.

The source material was blood. This TCR derives from a human donor in good health. V gene TRBV5-5 combines with J gene TRBJ1-5; D not certain. CDR3 DNA sequence: TGTGCCAGCAGCTTCGTAGAGAAAGGTCAGCCCCAGCATTTT. Protein: CASSFVEKGQPQHF.